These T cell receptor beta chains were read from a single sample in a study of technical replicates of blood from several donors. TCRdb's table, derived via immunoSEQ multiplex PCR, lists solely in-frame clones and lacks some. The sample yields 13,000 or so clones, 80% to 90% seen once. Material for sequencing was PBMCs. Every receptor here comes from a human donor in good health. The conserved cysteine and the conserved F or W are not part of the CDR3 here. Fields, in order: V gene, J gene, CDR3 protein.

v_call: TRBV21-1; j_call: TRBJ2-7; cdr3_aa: ASSKKGGLVSPHEQY
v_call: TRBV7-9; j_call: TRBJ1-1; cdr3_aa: ASSLQGGTEAF
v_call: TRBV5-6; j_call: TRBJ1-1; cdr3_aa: ASSLAVTEAF
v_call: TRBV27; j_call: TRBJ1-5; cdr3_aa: ASSLSRNQPQH
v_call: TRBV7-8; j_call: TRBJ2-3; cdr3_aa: ASSLAGHLADTQY
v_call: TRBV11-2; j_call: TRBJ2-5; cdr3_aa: ASSPHREQETQY
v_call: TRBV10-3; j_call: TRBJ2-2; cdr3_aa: AISDGPSTGGARTGELF
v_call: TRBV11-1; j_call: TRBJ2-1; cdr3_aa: ASSFGGSSYNEQF
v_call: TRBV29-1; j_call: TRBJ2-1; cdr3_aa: SVFLAGVANEQF
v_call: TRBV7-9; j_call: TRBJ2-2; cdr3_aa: ASSFGTIKTGELF
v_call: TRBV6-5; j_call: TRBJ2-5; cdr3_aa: ASNQGTEETQY
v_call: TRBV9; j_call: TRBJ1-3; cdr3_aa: ASTQGTAGNTIY
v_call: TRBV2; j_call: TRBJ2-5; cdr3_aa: ASSTPGLAQETQY
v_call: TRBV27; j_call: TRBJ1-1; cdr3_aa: ASRFTQFVGEAF
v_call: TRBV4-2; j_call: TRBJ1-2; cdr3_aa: ASSQEATGEYGYT
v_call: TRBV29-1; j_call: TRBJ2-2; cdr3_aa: SVGTPNTGELF
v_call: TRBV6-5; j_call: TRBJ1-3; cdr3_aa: ASRGQQAGNTIY
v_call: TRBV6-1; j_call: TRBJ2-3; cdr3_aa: ASSELAGGQDTQY
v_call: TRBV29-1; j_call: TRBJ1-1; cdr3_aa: SAASGLRGMNTEAF
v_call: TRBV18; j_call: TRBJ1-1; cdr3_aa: ASSPTGVNTEAF
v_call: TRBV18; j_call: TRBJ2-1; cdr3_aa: ASSPSQVSYNEQF
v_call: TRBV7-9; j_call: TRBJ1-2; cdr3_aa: ASSPDRGRGYT